This TCR beta chain was profiled in a study of blood T cell repertoires in COVID-19. Study information: Sites across the United States, Italy and Spain contributed samples from acute and convalescent COVID-19. From T cells, B-cell-depleted T cells, or PBMCs came the material, which was cDNA or gDNA.

The CDR3 sequence is 16 residues long. Germline CDR1 is KGHSH and CDR2 is LQKENI. V gave up 0 bases and J gave up 5 bases; unmatched junction bases: 6. Study processing details: Reference gene primer amplification gave estimated nucleated cell counts. This table comes from immunoSEQ multiplex PCR, and its TCRdb copy is limited to in-frame clones, with some not included. That table furnishes V, J and clone size, whereas the DNA furnished D and trimming. The sample lists hundreds of thousands of clones, 85% to 90% seen once, with less than 9% in the top ten. Patients at the Seattle site were enrolled during active infection and followed longitudinally.

This chain connects TRBV18 to TRBJ1-5; the match to TRBD1 covers 8 bases. This sequence was found in a woman aged 50 to 60 with COVID-19, enrolled during active disease. The sequencing sample was made of peripheral blood. The CDR3 region has the DNA TGTGCCAGCTCACCACCTACCAGGACAGGGTATCAGCCCCAGCATTTT. Amino acid sequence: CASSPPTRTGYQPQHF.